The 11 T cell receptor beta chains listed next were all sequenced from one sample in a study of shared clonotypes between healthy human individuals. Profiled with immunoSEQ multiplex PCR; TCRdb holds only in-frame clones, not every one. The data show some 100,000 clones, 55% to 70% seen once. The sequencing sample was made of memory CD8+ T cells sorted from blood. The subset denotes: CD45RO+ cells pooled with CCR7-negative TemRA cells. The receptors come from a woman in her 30s in good health.

The gene calls are TRBV7-8 and TRBJ2-1; 8 nucleotides line up with TRBD2. The junction had 8 bases not matched to a gene; V was cut back by 3 bases and J by 4 bases. Germline V gene data show CDR1 as SGHVS and CDR2 as FQNEAQ. This CDR3 region has 16 residues. The CDR3 region has the DNA TGTGCCAGCAGCTTTGTGGGCGGGGGGTTTTACAATGAGCAGTTCTTC. It yields the protein CASSFVGGGFYNEQFF. Based on the CDR3 plus reference TRBV7-8 and TRBJ2-1, the full variable domain is GAGVSQSPRYKVAKRGQDVALRCDPISGHVSLFWYQQALGQGPEFLTYFQNEAQLDKSGLPSDRFFAERPEGSVSTLKIQRTQQEDSAVYLCASSFVGGGFYNEQFFGPGTRLTVL.

The chain couples TRBV28 to TRBJ1-5, with D maybe TRBD1 (6 bases). The V end lost 7 bases, the J end lost 9 bases, and 19 bases lay between the germline ends. Germline-derived CDR1 and CDR2 are MDHEN and SYDVKM. The CDR3 is 14 residues long. This CDR3 reads CASTWAGEARPQHF. The CDR3 region has the DNA TGTGCCAGCACTTGGGCAGGGGAGGCTCGGCCCCAGCATTTT.

The gene calls are TRBV19 and TRBJ1-1; TRBD1 is a possible D gene (5 bases). There are 16 residues in the CDR3. Germline V gene lookup returns CDR1 LNHDA and CDR2 SQIVND (reference sequence). V was pared by 1 base and J by 0 bases, with 12 bases between. For the CDR3, the DNA is TGTGCCAGTAGTATAGCTGGGGGATTCCTGAACACTGAAGCTTTCTTT. It encodes CASSIAGGFLNTEAFF.

The V gene is TRBV4-2, the J gene TRBJ1-4, with D maybe TRBD1 (6 bases). The CDR3 loop spans 15 amino acids. V was shortened by 0 bases and J by 5 bases, with 10 bases between the two germline ends. Per germline, CDR1 LGHNA and CDR2 YNFKEQ. Here the CDR3 DNA reads TGTGCCAGCAGCCAAGAAGACAGGAGAAATGAAAAACTGTTTTTT. Its translation: CASSQEDRRNEKLFF.

The chain combines TRBV25-1 with TRBJ2-5; no firm D call. CDR1 is MGHDK and CDR2 is SYGVNS in the germline V gene. Trimming took off 5 bases at V and 1 base at J, with 5 bases between the two ends. The CDR3 is made up of 12 amino acids. The CDR3 is CASSPGQETQYF. CDR3 DNA sequence: TGTGCCAGCAGTCCCGGCCAAGAGACCCAGTACTTC. Full variable domain (missing parts from reference TRBV25-1 and TRBJ2-5): EADIYQTPRYLVIGTGKKITLECSQTMGHDKMYWYQQDPGMELHLIHYSYGVNSTEKGDLSSESTVSRIRTEHFPLTLESARPSHTSQYLCASSPGQETQYFGPGTRLLVL.

The chain has TRBV25-1 and TRBJ2-3, with 9 bases identical to TRBD1. The CDR3 is made up of 15 amino acids. The germline V gene has CDR1 MGHDK and CDR2 SYGVNS. The ends lost 6 bases at V and 1 base at J; junction bases unmatched: 5. CDR3 protein: CASRGQGVGTDTQYF. DNA of the CDR3: TGTGCCAGCAGGGGACAGGGTGTGGGCACAGATACGCAGTATTTT. The full variable domain, completed using reference TRBV25-1 and TRBJ2-3, is EADIYQTPRYLVIGTGKKITLECSQTMGHDKMYWYQQDPGMELHLIHYSYGVNSTEKGDLSSESTVSRIRTEHFPLTLESARPSHTSQYLCASRGQGVGTDTQYFGPGTRLTVL.

V usage is TRBV4-1 and J usage is TRBJ2-1, with 13 nucleotides matching TRBD2. The germline gives CDR1 MGHRA, CDR2 YSYEKL. Trimming at V came to 3 bases and at J to 7 bases, leaving 9 bases not matched to a gene. The CDR3 totals 17 residues. As DNA, the CDR3 is TGCGCCAGCAGCCAGGACGAGACTAGCGGGAGGCTTAATGAGCAGTTCTTC. Protein product: CASSQDETSGRLNEQFF.

The chain carries TRBV6-1 and TRBJ2-1; D remains unclear. V was clipped by 4 bases and J by 0 bases, with 4 bases between them. The CDR3 is 13 amino acids. CDR1 and CDR2 (germline): MNHNS, SASEGT. The DNA of the CDR3 is TGTGCCAGCAGTGCTAGCTCCTACAATGAGCAGTTCTTC. Translated, it gives CASSASSYNEQFF.

This clone was detected a few times. This rearrangement joins TRBV5-6 to TRBJ2-6, with D maybe TRBD2 (6 bases). The CDR3 has 16 amino acids. The V gene lost 0 bases and the J gene lost 4 bases, with 11 bases spanning the gap. CDR1 is SGHDT, CDR2 YYEEEE, per germline. The CDR3 region is CASSLVGGSGANVLTF. DNA of the CDR3: TGTGCCAGCAGCTTGGTTGGAGGGTCCGGGGCCAACGTCCTGACTTTC.

This rearrangement joins TRBV27 to TRBJ2-7, with 7 bases fitting TRBD2. The CDR3 runs to 13 residues. Trimming at V came to 3 bases and at J to 12 bases, leaving 11 bases not matched to a gene. Germline CDR1 MNHEY, CDR2 SMNVEV (reference sequence). The CDR3 loop reads CASSFAGSGNMYF. The CDR3, as DNA: TGTGCCAGCAGTTTCGCGGGCAGCGGGAATATGTACTTC.

Only one count was recorded for this clone. The chain couples TRBV25-1 to TRBJ2-7, with D unresolved. The V gene's germline CDR1 is MGHDK and CDR2 SYGVNS. The CDR3 extends over 15 amino acids. V gave up 7 bases and J gave up 0 bases, with 16 bases separating them. The CDR3: CASTGRARSSYEQYF. The DNA for the CDR3 is TGTGCCAGCACGGGTAGGGCGAGAAGCTCCTACGAGCAGTACTTC.